A selection of T cell receptor beta chains follows, all from one sample in a study of graft-versus-host responses after intestinal transplantation. Only in-frame clones appear in the TCRdb table, and some are missing; sequencing was by immunoSEQ multiplex PCR. In the table there are about 130,000 clones, 92% of which are singletons. The antigens for these receptors are not known. The material sequenced was unstimulated CD4+ T cells sorted from spleen or lymph node cells, taken before intestinal transplant. The receptors here all came from a human donor who received an intestinal transplant. CDR3s include the opening cysteine and the closing phenylalanine or tryptophan. Each record gives: D gene, clone size, J gene, V gene, CDR3 DNA, CDR3 protein. A D gene is named only where the DNA matches it firmly. Only part of the rows carry a size: once, few, many, or a class if the clone is expanded.

D gene: TRBD2; clone size: -; J gene: TRBJ2-1; V gene: TRBV11-3; CDR3 DNA: TGTGCCAGCAGCTCCGGGACTAGCGGGCCTCAGTTCTTC; CDR3 protein: CASSSGTSGPQFF
D gene: -; clone size: -; J gene: TRBJ2-2; V gene: TRBV28; CDR3 DNA: TGTGCCAGCAGTAAGTCCTTCAGAAACACCGGGGAGCTGTTTTTT; CDR3 protein: CASSKSFRNTGELFF
D gene: TRBD2; clone size: -; J gene: TRBJ2-2; V gene: TRBV9; CDR3 DNA: TGTGCCAGCAGCGTAGGGATCGGGACTAGCCTAAGTAGTACCGGGGAGCTGTTTTTT; CDR3 protein: CASSVGIGTSLSSTGELFF
D gene: -; clone size: -; J gene: TRBJ1-2; V gene: TRBV6-6; CDR3 DNA: TGTGCCAGCAGTTCCCTTTGGGGGGCGGACTATGGCTACACCTTC; CDR3 protein: CASSSLWGADYGYTF
D gene: TRBD2; clone size: -; J gene: TRBJ2-1; V gene: TRBV7-7; CDR3 DNA: TGTGCTAGCAGCTTAGGGCTAGCGGGAGGGGAGGATGAGCAGTTCTTC; CDR3 protein: CASSLGLAGGEDEQFF
D gene: TRBD1; clone size: -; J gene: TRBJ1-2; V gene: TRBV6-5; CDR3 DNA: TGTGCCAGCACCCTAGGGGACAGGCCCCCTGGCTACACCTTC; CDR3 protein: CASTLGDRPPGYTF
D gene: TRBD1; clone size: -; J gene: TRBJ2-2; V gene: TRBV27; CDR3 DNA: TGTGCCAGCACCGCTAAGAGACAGGGGGCGACGAACACCGGGGAGCTGTTTTTT; CDR3 protein: CASTAKRQGATNTGELFF
D gene: TRBD1; clone size: -; J gene: TRBJ2-7; V gene: TRBV4-3; CDR3 DNA: TGCGCCAGCAGCCAACACAGGGGACCCTACGAGCAGTACTTC; CDR3 protein: CASSQHRGPYEQYF
D gene: TRBD1; clone size: -; J gene: TRBJ1-4; V gene: TRBV5-1; CDR3 DNA: TGCGCCAGCAGCTCAGACAGGGTCGGGAAACTGTTTTTT; CDR3 protein: CASSSDRVGKLFF
D gene: -; clone size: -; J gene: TRBJ2-5; V gene: TRBV20-1; CDR3 DNA: TGCAGTGCTAGAGAGTGGGAGACCCAGTACTTC; CDR3 protein: CSAREWETQYF
D gene: TRBD1; clone size: -; J gene: TRBJ2-1; V gene: TRBV29-1; CDR3 DNA: TGCAGCCTATACGGGACAGGGGGCCTCAATGAGCAGTTCTTC; CDR3 protein: CSLYGTGGLNEQFF
D gene: -; clone size: -; J gene: TRBJ2-1; V gene: TRBV20-1; CDR3 DNA: TGCAGTGCTGCCAGCACTGAGCAGTTCTTC; CDR3 protein: CSAASTEQFF
D gene: -; clone size: once; J gene: TRBJ2-2; V gene: TRBV19; CDR3 DNA: TGTGCCAGTAGTCTTTGGACAGCCAACACCGGGGAGCTGTTTTTT; CDR3 protein: CASSLWTANTGELFF
D gene: -; clone size: -; J gene: TRBJ1-1; V gene: TRBV11-2; CDR3 DNA: TGTGCCAGCAGCTCATCCCCGGGCAACACTGAAGCTTTCTTT; CDR3 protein: CASSSSPGNTEAFF
D gene: -; clone size: -; J gene: TRBJ2-2; V gene: TRBV5-6; CDR3 DNA: TGTGCCAGCAGCTTCGATAAGGGAGCCACCGGGGAGCTGTTTTTT; CDR3 protein: CASSFDKGATGELFF
D gene: -; clone size: -; J gene: TRBJ1-5; V gene: TRBV5-6; CDR3 DNA: TGTGCCAGCAGCTTGTATGAGGGTAATCAGCCCCAGCATTTT; CDR3 protein: CASSLYEGNQPQHF
D gene: -; clone size: -; J gene: TRBJ1-2; V gene: TRBV7-2; CDR3 DNA: TGTGCCAGCAGCTTAGACCAAAGGATTATCGGGGGTATGGGTGGCTACACCTTC; CDR3 protein: CASSLDQRIIGGMGGYTF
D gene: -; clone size: -; J gene: TRBJ1-3; V gene: TRBV28; CDR3 DNA: TGTGCCAGCAGGCCTGAGGACGGGACTGGAAACACCATATATTTT; CDR3 protein: CASRPEDGTGNTIYF
D gene: -; clone size: -; J gene: TRBJ2-7; V gene: TRBV6-1; CDR3 DNA: TGTGCCAGCAGTTACATCTACGAGCAGTACTTC; CDR3 protein: CASSYIYEQYF
D gene: -; clone size: -; J gene: TRBJ1-4; V gene: TRBV6-5; CDR3 DNA: TGTGCCAGCAGCGGACAGCTGCGGGAAAAACTGTTTTTT; CDR3 protein: CASSGQLREKLFF
D gene: -; clone size: -; J gene: TRBJ1-5; V gene: TRBV19; CDR3 DNA: TGTGCCAGTAGTATCGTCAACAGTCCCCCCCCTCCCAATCAGCCCCAGCATTTT; CDR3 protein: CASSIVNSPPPPNQPQHF
D gene: -; clone size: -; J gene: TRBJ2-5; V gene: TRBV28; CDR3 DNA: TGTGCCAGCAGTTTCCGGGGGCAGGCCCAGTACTTC; CDR3 protein: CASSFRGQAQYF
D gene: -; clone size: once; J gene: TRBJ1-4; V gene: TRBV5-1; CDR3 DNA: TGCGCCAGCAGCTTGGTTTGGGGGGACGATGAAAAACTGTTTTTT; CDR3 protein: CASSLVWGDDEKLFF
D gene: -; clone size: -; J gene: TRBJ2-7; V gene: TRBV4-3; CDR3 DNA: TGCGCCAGCAGCCAAGATACGGGATCCCCCTACGAGCAGTACTTC; CDR3 protein: CASSQDTGSPYEQYF
D gene: -; clone size: -; J gene: TRBJ1-1; V gene: TRBV7-6; CDR3 DNA: TGTGCCAGCAGCTTAGTAGTGAACACTGAAGCTTTCTTT; CDR3 protein: CASSLVVNTEAFF
D gene: -; clone size: few; J gene: TRBJ2-7; V gene: TRBV18; CDR3 DNA: TGTGCCAGCTCACCACCGTTGGACGGCAGAGGCGAGCAGTACTTC; CDR3 protein: CASSPPLDGRGEQYF
D gene: -; clone size: -; J gene: TRBJ1-5; V gene: TRBV30; CDR3 DNA: TGTGCCTGGGCTGTTCATAGCAATCAGCCCCAGCATTTT; CDR3 protein: CAWAVHSNQPQHF
D gene: -; clone size: -; J gene: TRBJ1-2; V gene: TRBV25-1; CDR3 DNA: TGTGCCAGCAGTGCTCTTGGACAGCAAGCTAACTATGGCTACACCTTC; CDR3 protein: CASSALGQQANYGYTF
D gene: TRBD2; clone size: -; J gene: TRBJ2-5; V gene: TRBV6-5; CDR3 DNA: TGTGCCAGCAGCCGACGCGCGGGAGGGGGAGAGACCCAGTACTTC; CDR3 protein: CASSRRAGGGETQYF
D gene: -; clone size: -; J gene: TRBJ2-7; V gene: TRBV28; CDR3 DNA: TGTGCCAGCATTCGCGAAAGCTCCTACGAGCAGTACTTC; CDR3 protein: CASIRESSYEQYF
D gene: -; clone size: -; J gene: TRBJ2-3; V gene: TRBV5-8; CDR3 DNA: TGTGCCAGCAGCCTATTAGCGCCTTCAAGCACAGATACGCAGTATTTT; CDR3 protein: CASSLLAPSSTDTQYF
D gene: -; clone size: -; J gene: TRBJ1-1; V gene: TRBV6-4; CDR3 DNA: TGTGCCAGCAGTGACGGGGGACTGAGCATGAACACTGAAGCTTTCTTT; CDR3 protein: CASSDGGLSMNTEAFF
D gene: TRBD2; clone size: -; J gene: TRBJ2-7; V gene: TRBV18; CDR3 DNA: TGTGCCAGCTCACCATTAAACGGACTAGCGGGAAACGAGCAGTACTTC; CDR3 protein: CASSPLNGLAGNEQYF